The 19 T cell receptor beta chains presented below share a single source sample, sequenced in a study of cytomegalovirus exposure and HLA in healthy donors. The PCR had 60 Vbeta and 13 Jbeta primers. Libraries were prepared by immunoSEQ multiplex PCR; TCRdb keeps only in-frame clonotypes and omits some of them. The profile shows over 130,000 clones, 60% to 85% of them singletons. Material: PBMCs. The receptors shown here come from a man in his fifties or sixties in good health and CMV-seropositive.

The chain recombines TRBV7-8 with TRBJ1-5, with TRBD1 matching 7 bases. The CDR3 extends over 13 amino acids. The V gene's germline CDR1 is SGHVS and CDR2 FQNEAQ. Germline trimming cut 4 bases from V and 4 bases from J; bases unmatched to any gene: 1. CDR3 DNA sequence: TGTGCCAGCAGCTGGGACAGAAATCAGCCCCAGCATTTT. Amino acids: CASSWDRNQPQHF.

This chain links TRBV5-1 with TRBJ2-3, with 10 bases fitting TRBD2. Germline trimming cut 2 bases from V and 2 bases from J; bases unmatched to any gene: 2. The CDR3 has 15 amino acids. CDR1 is SGHRS and CDR2 is YFSETQ in the germline V gene. The CDR3 sequence: CASSFSGRLTDTQYF. In DNA, the CDR3 is TGCGCCAGCAGCTTTAGCGGGAGGCTCACAGATACGCAGTATTTT.

The CDR3 DNA follows: TGCAGCTCCACGAAGGGACTAGACCCCACAGATACGCAGTATTTT. This encodes CSSTKGLDPTDTQYF. The chain links TRBV29-1 to TRBJ2-3, with 8 bases lining up with TRBD2. The germline gives CDR1 SQVTM, CDR2 ANQGSEA. The V gene end was trimmed by 8 bases and the J gene end by 2 bases; junction bases not matched to a gene: 12. This CDR3 comprises 15 residues.

The rearrangement uses TRBV30 and TRBJ2-1; TRBD1 agrees at 7 bases. The junction had 3 bases not matched to a gene; V was cut back by 3 bases and J by 10 bases. The CDR3 spans 11 residues. Per the germline V gene, CDR1 is GTSNPN and CDR2 is SVGIG (reference sequence). This CDR3 is CAWSTGAEQFF. The CDR3 DNA follows: TGTGCCTGGAGCACAGGGGCAGAGCAGTTCTTC.

In this sample, this clone turned up once. In nucleotides, the CDR3 is TGTGCCAGCAGCTTGGACTTTCTGCTGGGAGTCCGCACAGATACGCAGTATTTT. Translated, it gives CASSLDFLLGVRTDTQYF. The chain combines TRBV5-6 with TRBJ2-3; a possible D gene is TRBD2 (5 bases). The CDR3 totals 18 residues. CDR1 SGHDT and CDR2 YYEEEE come from the germline V gene. V was pared by 0 bases and J by 1 base, with 18 bases between.

This rearrangement joins TRBV11-3 to TRBJ2-3; tentative D call: TRBD2 (6 bases). There are 14 residues in the CDR3. CDR1 is SGHNT and CDR2 is YENEEA in the germline V gene. Trimming took 0 bases from V and 6 from J, leaving 10 bases between them. CDR3 in amino acids: CASSLEAGSDTQYF. The CDR3 DNA follows: TGTGCCAGCAGCTTAGAAGCGGGTTCCGATACGCAGTATTTT.

This clone was seen only a few times. The V call is TRBV7-3, the J call TRBJ2-1, with 10 bases lining up with TRBD2. This CDR3 is built from 15 residues. Unmatched junction bases numbered 7, after V lost 7 bases and J lost 4 bases. CDR1 and CDR2 (germline): SGHTA, FQGTGA. This CDR3 reads CASTQAGGSYNEQFF. The CDR3 DNA reads TGTGCCAGCACCCAAGCGGGAGGGAGTTACAATGAGCAGTTCTTC.

V usage is TRBV19 and J usage is TRBJ2-7, with 9 bases aligning to TRBD1. CDR3 length equals 15 residues. V lost 7 bases and J lost 3; bases outside the gene matches: 10. Germline V gene data show CDR1 as LNHDA and CDR2 as SQIVND (reference sequence). The chain's CDR3 is CASKPDPGQGYEQYF. In DNA, the CDR3 is TGTGCCAGTAAACCAGACCCGGGACAGGGCTACGAGCAGTACTTC.

The chain's CDR3 is CASSDRVGGKLFF. CDR3 in DNA: TGTGCCAGCAGTGACCGGGTCGGAGGGAAACTGTTTTTT. V and J are TRBV6-1 and TRBJ1-4; D is unresolved. There are 13 residues in the CDR3. The germline V and J ends were trimmed by 3 bases and 11 bases, with 13 bases remaining between them. CDR1 is MNHNS and CDR2 is SASEGT in the germline V gene.

The chain has TRBV27 and TRBJ2-7; the D gene is possibly TRBD1 (6 bases). The germline gives CDR1 MNHEY, CDR2 SMNVEV (reference sequence). The CDR3 spans 11 residues. With 6 bases removed from V and 7 bases from J, the gap between germline ends came to 10 bases. The CDR3 reads CASSTGLEQYF. The CDR3 DNA reads as TGTGCCAGCAGCACAGGGCTTGAGCAGTACTTC.

The genes are TRBV19 and TRBJ2-1, with D maybe TRBD2 (5 bases). V lost 5 bases to trimming and J lost 4 bases, with 12 bases between them. Germline V gene lookup returns CDR1 LNHDA and CDR2 SQIVND (reference sequence). The length of the CDR3 is 14 residues. The DNA of the CDR3 is TGTGCCAGTAGTTCCCCGGGGTTATACAATGAGCAGTTCTTC. Translated: CASSSPGLYNEQFF.

This clone was detected only once. Relative to the germline gene, one junction end is altered; a read error may explain this. The chain couples TRBV7-7 to TRBJ1-3, with 7 bases that match TRBD1. CDR1 is SSHAT and CDR2 is FNYEAQ in the germline V gene (reference sequence). This CDR3 region has 14 residues. The CDR3 protein is CASSLEGQGNTIYF. Here the CDR3 DNA reads TGTGCTAGCAGCTTAGAGGGACAGGGAAACACCATATATTTT.

The chain couples TRBV7-9 to TRBJ2-7; possibly TRBD1 for D (5 bases). This CDR3 is 16 amino acids long. Trimming cost V 5 bases and J 7 bases, with 24 bases left between them. Germline V CDR1 and CDR2: SEHNR, FQNEAQ (reference sequence). The CDR3 loop reads CASSRRVWRTMGEQYF. In DNA, the CDR3 is TGTGCCAGCAGCCGCAGGGTGTGGCGGACCATGGGGGAGCAGTACTTC.

This clone was observed a single time. This chain connects TRBV5-1 to TRBJ2-7, with TRBD1 matching over 7 bases. This CDR3 spans 13 amino acids. Trimming took 4 bases from V and 2 from J; bases not matched to a gene: 3. Germline loops: CDR1 SGHRS, CDR2 YFSETQ. This chain's CDR3 is CASSPGTAYEQYF. CDR3 coding DNA: TGCGCCAGCAGCCCAGGGACAGCCTACGAGCAGTACTTC. The full variable domain, its missing parts supplied by reference TRBV5-1 and TRBJ2-7, is KAGVTQTPRYLIKTRGQQVTLSCSPISGHRSVSWYQQTPGQGLQFLFEYFSETQRNKGNFPGRFSGRQFSNSRSEMNVSTLELGDSALYLCASSPGTAYEQYFGPGTRLTVT.

The V gene is TRBV27, the J gene TRBJ2-7; D perhaps matches TRBD2 (6 bases). Germline loops: CDR1 MNHEY, CDR2 SMNVEV (reference sequence). Trimming removed 6 bases at V and 4 bases at J, with 13 bases between. This CDR3 spans 13 amino acids. The chain's CDR3 is CASSRGEGYEQYF. CDR3 in DNA: TGTGCCAGCAGCCGCGGGGAAGGATACGAGCAGTACTTC.

This clone was observed a handful of times. The rearrangement links TRBV6-1 to TRBJ1-4; no reliable D call. V was trimmed by 10 bases and J by 5 bases, leaving 14 bases between them. Germline assignment: CDR1 MNHNS and CDR2 SASEGT. The CDR3 loop spans 13 amino acids. CDR3 in amino acids: CAILESGNEKLFF. CDR3 DNA sequence: TGTGCCATTCTTGAGTCGGGAAATGAAAAACTGTTTTTT.

The rearrangement uses TRBV2 and TRBJ2-3; D is unclear. With 7 bases removed from V and 6 bases from J, the gap between germline ends came to 11 bases. There are 12 residues in the CDR3. The germline gives CDR1 SNHLY, CDR2 FYNNEI. CDR3 sequence: CASNGPSDTQYF. In nucleotides, the CDR3 is TGTGCCAGCAATGGGCCCTCCGATACGCAGTATTTT.

V is TRBV11-3 and J is TRBJ2-5, with D tentatively TRBD1 (5 bases). Germline loops: CDR1 SGHNT, CDR2 YENEEA. The CDR3 length is 13 residues. V was cut by 8 bases and J by 4 bases, with 14 bases left in between. This CDR3 reads CASRPPGSETQYF. The CDR3 DNA reads as TGTGCCAGCCGTCCCCCAGGGTCAGAGACCCAGTACTTC.

The gene calls are TRBV6-6 and TRBJ2-7, with 7 bases fitting TRBD2. Looked up from germline, CDR1 is MNHNY and CDR2 is SVGAGI (reference sequence). J gave up 2 bases and V 2 bases, and 3 bases lay outside the gene matches. The CDR3 covers 14 residues. In DNA, the CDR3 is TGTGCCAGCAGTTACGCGGGAGACCCCTACGAGCAGTACTTC. Residues: CASSYAGDPYEQYF.